Shown below are 27 T cell receptor beta chains from a single sample sequenced in a study of T cells in Graves' hyperthyroidism and ophthalmopathy. Amplification targeted TCR beta CDR3 regions from RNA transcripts. First-round RT-PCR with HTBI primers amplified the TCR CDR3 region. TCRdb fed the multiplex PCR reads into MiXCR, producing one record per CDR3 protein. The sample shows approximately 620,000 distinct CDR3 sequences, 15% to 20% of them seen only once. Sequencing was performed on blood. These receptor sequences come from a woman in her thirties or forties with Graves' ophthalmopathy.

The chain employs TRBV20-1 and TRBJ1-5; 9 nucleotides align to TRBD1. The CDR3 covers 15 residues. V lost 2 bases and J lost 2; bases outside the gene matches: 4. Germline CDR1 DFQATT, CDR2 SNEGSKA (reference sequence). The CDR3 sequence: CSARSGQGGNQPQHF. Written as DNA, the CDR3 is TGCAGTGCTAGATCGGGACAGGGAGGCAATCAGCCCCAGCATTTT.

Ten or more counts support this clonotype. V and J are TRBV5-1 and TRBJ1-6; 10 bases line up with TRBD1. Per the germline V gene, CDR1 is SGHRS and CDR2 is YFSETQ. The CDR3 is 16 residues long. The V and J ends lost 1 base and 13 bases, in that order; junction bases with no gene match: 11. The CDR3 loop is CASSLSTPGQGSPLHF. The DNA for the CDR3 is TGCGCCAGCAGCTTGTCGACTCCGGGACAGGGGTCTCCCCTCCACTTT.

This rearrangement joins TRBV28 to TRBJ2-2; no clear D gene. This CDR3 region has 14 residues. The germline V gene has CDR1 MDHEN and CDR2 SYDVKM. V was cut by 4 bases and J by 4 bases, with 10 bases left in between. CDR3 region: CASSSIGFTGELFF. The CDR3 nucleotides read TGTGCCAGCAGTTCAATAGGTTTCACCGGGGAGCTGTTTTTT.

In DNA form, the CDR3 reads TGCGCCAGCAGTCTCGTGACAGGGACAGATACGCAGTATTTT. It encodes CASSLVTGTDTQYF. The chain has TRBV5-1 and TRBJ2-3; TRBD1 matches 7 bases. Looked up from germline, CDR1 is SGHRS and CDR2 is YFSETQ. CDR3 size: 14 residues. The ends lost 5 bases at V and 3 bases at J; junction bases unmatched: 6.

The table lists this clonotype with many counts. This chain links TRBV30 with TRBJ1-2; the D is unclear. Germline-derived CDR1 and CDR2 are GTSNPN and SVGIG (reference sequence). The V and J ends lost 2 bases and 0 bases respectively, with 13 bases between them. The CDR3 totals 15 residues. Here the CDR3 DNA reads TGTGCCTGGAGTACGGGAACGACCACTAACTATGGCTACACCTTC. This gives the protein CAWSTGTTTNYGYTF. Full variable domain (outside the CDR3, taken from reference TRBV30 and TRBJ1-2): SQTIHQWPATLVQPVGSPLSLECTVEGTSNPNLYWYRQAAGRGLQLLFYSVGIGQISSEVPQNLSASRPQDRQFILSSKKLLLSDSGFYLCAWSTGTTTNYGYTFGSGTRLTVV.

This clonotype was counted between two and nine times. The CDR3 is CASRGANIQYF. CDR3 nucleotides: TGTGCCAGCAGAGGGGCAAACATTCAGTACTTC. V is TRBV6-1 and J is TRBJ2-4; possibly TRBD1 for D (5 bases). This CDR3 is built from 11 residues. The germline V gene encodes CDR1 MNHNS and CDR2 SASEGT. Trimming shortened V by 6 bases and J by 6 bases, and 6 bases separated the two germline ends.

This clonotype was found a few times. V gene TRBV27 combines with J gene TRBJ2-7; 8 nucleotides match TRBD1. Germline V lookup: CDR1 MNHEY, CDR2 SMNVEV (reference sequence). The CDR3 is 15 residues long. V lost 5 bases, J lost 4 bases, and 10 bases stayed unmatched. For the CDR3, the DNA is TGTGCCAGCAGTACACGAGACAGGGGAATTTACGAGCAGTACTTC. It encodes CASSTRDRGIYEQYF.

There are many counts of this clonotype. The chain carries TRBV6-2 or TRBV6-3 and TRBJ1-5; D may be TRBD1 (5 bases). V lost 7 bases and J 0 bases, leaving 16 bases between the germline ends. CDR1 and CDR2 (germline): MNHEY, SVGEGT. This CDR3 spans 16 amino acids. The CDR3 loop is CASKQTYDSSNQPQHF. CDR3 DNA: TGTGCCAGCAAACAGACATATGACAGTAGCAATCAGCCCCAGCATTTT.

The V and J genes are TRBV9 and TRBJ2-1; 8 nucleotides line up with TRBD2. V was clipped by 0 bases and J by 4 bases; unmatched bases: 3. The germline gives CDR1 SGDLS, CDR2 YYNGEE. The CDR3 spans 15 residues. CDR3 sequence reads: CASSVGAGAYNEQFF. The CDR3 nucleotides read TGTGCCAGCAGCGTAGGAGCGGGGGCATACAATGAGCAGTTCTTC.

This clonotype was detected many times. The genes are TRBV28 and TRBJ2-1; TRBD2 aligns across 15 bases. The CDR3 sequence is 17 residues long. Germline V CDR1 and CDR2: MDHEN, SYDVKM. J gave up 9 bases and V 5 bases, and 11 bases lay outside the gene matches. This CDR3 reads CASSRTSGRAGIGEQFF. The CDR3 DNA follows: TGTGCCAGCAGTCGGACTAGCGGGAGGGCCGGGATAGGTGAGCAGTTCTTC.

There are many counts of this clonotype. The chain recombines TRBV28 with TRBJ2-7; TRBD2 matches at 9 bases. With 4 bases clipped from V and 7 bases from J, the junction kept 17 bases outside the gene matches. The CDR3 has 17 residues. CDR1 is MDHEN and CDR2 is SYDVKM in the germline V gene. For the CDR3, the DNA is TGTGCCAGCAGTTCCCCGGGACAAATTAGCGGGAGCGGAGAGCAGTACTTC. This encodes CASSSPGQISGSGEQYF.

Note on this clonotype: This sequence may be a read error, since a much larger clone differs from it by one base. This chain links TRBV29-1 with TRBJ1-2, with 9 positions matching TRBD1. Germline V gene lookup returns CDR1 SQVTM and CDR2 ANQGSEA. After removal of 4 bases from V and 4 bases from J, the junction contained 10 bases not matched to a gene. This CDR3 spans 15 amino acids. For the CDR3, the DNA is TGCAGCGTTGGTGCGGCCGGGACAGGGAGCTATGGCTACACCTTC. Translating it yields CSVGAAGTGSYGYTF.

The chain recombines TRBV5-1 with TRBJ2-5; D is perhaps TRBD1 (6 bases). V lost 0 bases, J lost 1 base, and 13 bases lay in between. Germline CDR1 is SGHRS and CDR2 is YFSETQ. The length of the CDR3 is 16 residues. CDR3 amino acids: CASSLGVGTPQETQYF. The CDR3 DNA sequence: TGCGCCAGCAGCTTGGGGGTGGGGACACCCCAAGAGACCCAGTACTTC.

This clonotype has a count of ten or more. The chain joins TRBV12-5 to TRBJ1-3; 8 bases line up with TRBD1. From germline, CDR1 is LGHNT and CDR2 FRNRAP. V trimming: 5 bases; J trimming: 5 bases; junction bases outside the gene matches: 14. This CDR3 comprises 17 residues. Written as DNA, the CDR3 is TGTGCTAGTGGTGCCTCCCGGGACAGGACTGGAAGAAACACCATATATTTT. As protein: CASGASRDRTGRNTIYF.

This clonotype has only a few counts. The chain has TRBV9 and TRBJ1-4; a weak D match, TRBD1 (5 bases). CDR1 is SGDLS, CDR2 YYNGEE, per germline. The CDR3 is made up of 14 amino acids. The ends were cut back, 2 bases at V and 4 bases at J, with 9 bases in the middle. The CDR3 DNA sequence: TGTGCCAGCAGCGTCGGGACCAATAATGAAAAACTGTTTTTT. It is translated as CASSVGTNNEKLFF.

V and J are TRBV5-1 and TRBJ2-1; 10 nucleotides line up with TRBD2. From germline, CDR1 is SGHRS and CDR2 YFSETQ. V shed 2 bases and J 6 bases; nucleotides not matched to a gene: 5. This CDR3 region has 15 residues. The CDR3 spells CASSFSSGSLNEQFF. DNA of the CDR3: TGCGCCAGCAGCTTTTCTAGCGGGAGTCTCAATGAGCAGTTCTTC.

This chain joins TRBV11-2 and TRBJ2-1; 14 bases align to TRBD2. From germline, CDR1 is SGHAT and CDR2 FQNNGV. There are 19 residues in the CDR3. J lost 0 bases, V lost 7 bases, and 11 bases had no gene match. The CDR3 sequence: CASTPLPGTSGSSYNEQFF. The CDR3 DNA reads as TGTGCCAGCACCCCCCTCCCCGGGACTAGCGGGAGCTCCTACAATGAGCAGTTCTTC.

This clonotype was seen at least ten times. The J gene is TRBJ1-1, the V gene TRBV18; 8 positions agree with TRBD1. There are 14 residues in the CDR3. Unmatched junction bases numbered 3, after V lost 3 bases and J lost 3 bases. From germline, CDR1 is KGHSH and CDR2 LQKENI. CDR3 loop: CASSPETGDTEAFF. The DNA of the CDR3 is TGTGCCAGCTCACCTGAGACAGGGGACACTGAAGCTTTCTTT.

The chain is built from TRBV10-1 and TRBJ2-3; D might be TRBD2 (6 bases). CDR1 is WNHNN, CDR2 SYGVQD, per germline (reference sequence). The CDR3 runs 17 residues. V dropped 7 bases and J dropped 0 bases, with 20 bases sitting between them. CDR3 loop: CASTDPRGAPSTDTQYF. The CDR3 DNA reads as TGCGCCAGCACCGACCCGCGGGGAGCTCCGAGCACAGATACGCAGTATTTT.

This clonotype was detected many times. The gene calls are TRBV5-1 and TRBJ2-7, with 9 bases identical to TRBD2. The CDR3 sequence is 14 residues long. Germline loops: CDR1 SGHRS, CDR2 YFSETQ. V lost 4 bases to trimming and J lost 2 bases; unmatched junction nucleotides: 4. CDR3 residues: CASSRSGSTYEQYF. CDR3 in DNA: TGCGCCAGCAGCCGTAGCGGGAGCACCTACGAGCAGTACTTC.

This clonotype was picked up many times. V gene TRBV7-2 combines with J gene TRBJ1-1; D ambiguous. Trimming left V 2 bases short and J 8 bases short, with 15 bases between. This CDR3 has 14 residues. The germline gives CDR1 SGHTA, CDR2 FQGNSA. As DNA, the CDR3 is TGTGCCAGCAGCTTATCATTAGGGCCTCTCGAAGCTTTCTTT. Its translation is CASSLSLGPLEAFF.

Note on this clonotype: A read error may be the cause here, since a much bigger clone is one base away. The V and J genes are TRBV3-1 and TRBJ2-7, with D perhaps assigned TRBD1 or TRBD2 (6 bases each). Germline-derived CDR1 and CDR2 are LGHDT and YNNKEL (reference sequence). The CDR3 length is 15 residues. CDR3 sequence: CAGSQAGRGPYEQYF. The CDR3, as DNA: TGTGCCGGCAGCCAAGCGGGCAGGGGCCCCTACGAGCAGTACTTC.

This clonotype was observed a handful of times. The chain uses TRBV6-1 and TRBJ2-5; TRBD1 might be the D (6 bases). The CDR3 length is 14 residues. Germline assignment: CDR1 MNHNS and CDR2 SASEGT. The V end was cut by 2 bases, the J end by 4 bases, with 11 bases between. CDR3 loop: CASSELGAGETQYF. The CDR3 bases are TGTGCCAGCAGTGAATTGGGGGCCGGAGAGACCCAGTACTTC.

Ten or more counts support this clonotype. The V call is TRBV30, the J call TRBJ2-7; the match to TRBD2 covers 14 bases. Per germline, CDR1 GTSNPN and CDR2 SVGIG (reference sequence). The V gene end was trimmed by 5 bases and the J gene end by 5 bases; junction bases not matched to a gene: 5. The CDR3 loop spans 14 amino acids. CDR3 in DNA: TGTGCCTGGGTCGGACTAGCGGGAGGAAACGAGCAGTACTTC. Amino acids: CAWVGLAGGNEQYF.

Worth noting for this clonotype: This clone may be a read error of a much larger clone one base away. V is TRBV7-2 and J is TRBJ2-7; 16 bases align to TRBD2. V dropped 5 bases and J dropped 7; count of bases not matched to a gene: 8. CDR3 length: 16 residues. The V gene's germline CDR1 is SGHTA and CDR2 FQGNSA. CDR3 in DNA: TGTGCCAGCAGCCCCCCGGGACTAGCGGGGGGGGGTGAGCAGTACTTC. Its translation is CASSPPGLAGGGEQYF.

For this clonotype: This may be a read error: a much more frequent sequence differs by one nucleotide. The chain couples TRBV6-1 to TRBJ1-1; 7 bases fit TRBD1. CDR1 and CDR2 from the germline V gene are MNHNS and SASEGT. The CDR3 is 14 residues long. CDR3 region: CAGSLQGSGTEAFF. The DNA of the CDR3 is TGTGCCGGCAGTCTACAGGGGTCGGGCACTGAAGCTTTCTTT.

This clonotype was detected only a few times. The chain is built from TRBV19 and TRBJ2-2, with D tentatively TRBD1 (5 bases). CDR3 length equals 15 residues. Trimming cost V 1 base and J 6 bases, with 12 bases left between them. From germline, CDR1 is LNHDA and CDR2 SQIVND (reference sequence). CDR3 coding DNA: TGTGCCAGTAGTATAGCAGGGTCGAAGGCCGGGGAGCTGTTTTTT. Translated, it gives CASSIAGSKAGELFF.